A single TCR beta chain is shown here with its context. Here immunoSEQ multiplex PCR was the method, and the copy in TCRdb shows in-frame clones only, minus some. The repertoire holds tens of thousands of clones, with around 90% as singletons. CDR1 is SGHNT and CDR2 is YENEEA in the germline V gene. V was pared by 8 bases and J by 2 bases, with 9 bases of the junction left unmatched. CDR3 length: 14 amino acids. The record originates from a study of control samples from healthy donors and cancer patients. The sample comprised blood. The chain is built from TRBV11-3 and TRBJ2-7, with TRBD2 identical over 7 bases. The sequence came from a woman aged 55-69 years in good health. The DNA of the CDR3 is TGTGCCAGCTCCAATCCTAGCGGAACCTACGAGCAGTACTTC. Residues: CASSNPSGTYEQYF.